Below are 32 T cell receptor beta chains sequenced from a single sample in a study of blood T cell repertoires in COVID-19. Method: immunoSEQ multiplex PCR; TCRdb's copy keeps in-frame clones and lacks some. The sample includes 90,000 or so clones, about two thirds of them seen just once. Specimen: peripheral blood. The receptors were gathered from an elderly woman with acute or convalescent COVID-19.

This clone was seen once. This chain connects TRBV25-1 to TRBJ1-2; D uncertain. The V end lost 4 bases, the J end lost 3 bases, and 9 bases lay between the germline ends. CDR1 is MGHDK, CDR2 SYGVNS, per germline. The CDR3 spans 13 residues. In nucleotides, the CDR3 is TGTGCCAGCAGTGCACACGTGGACTATGGCTACACCTTC. Its protein is CASSAHVDYGYTF.

V is TRBV9 and J is TRBJ2-1, with TRBD2 matching 7 bases. This CDR3 is 15 amino acids long. The J segment lost 6 bases and the V segment lost 0 bases, leaving 6 bases of the junction unmatched. Germline V gene lookup returns CDR1 SGDLS and CDR2 YYNGEE. CDR3 sequence: CASSVDGTITNEQFF. DNA of the CDR3: TGTGCCAGCAGCGTAGACGGGACTATTACCAATGAGCAGTTCTTC.

This chain links TRBV5-5 with TRBJ2-1; TRBD1 agrees at 11 bases. Trimming took 4 bases from V and 6 from J; bases not matched to a gene: 6. CDR1 and CDR2 (germline): SGHKS, YYEKEE (reference sequence). This CDR3 has 15 residues. Here the CDR3 DNA reads TGTGCCAGCAGCAATCTTGGGACAGGGGGCAATGAGCAGTTCTTC. It specifies CASSNLGTGGNEQFF.

Only a few counts were recorded for this clone. The V gene is TRBV6-1, the J gene TRBJ1-1, with D unclear. This CDR3 region has 14 residues. Germline assignment: CDR1 MNHNS and CDR2 SASEGT. Deletions cut 3 bases from V and 0 bases from J, with 8 bases between. DNA of the CDR3: TGTGCCAGCAGTGAGACATCAATGAACACTGAAGCTTTCTTT. It translates to CASSETSMNTEAFF.

The chain links TRBV30 to TRBJ1-4; 10 positions match TRBD1. CDR1 and CDR2 from the germline V gene are GTSNPN and SVGIG (reference sequence). Trimming removed 1 base from V and 6 bases from J; junction bases left unmatched: 2. This CDR3 spans 14 amino acids. The CDR3, as DNA: TGTGCCTGGAGTGCCGGGACAGGGGATGAAAAACTGTTTTTT. This translates into CAWSAGTGDEKLFF.

CDR3 coding DNA: TGTGCCAGCTCACCGACAGGCCGGAACACCGGGGAGCTGTTTTTT. Translated: CASSPTGRNTGELFF. The chain uses TRBV18 and TRBJ2-2; maybe TRBD1 (6 bases). Trimming pared 3 bases from V and 1 base from J, leaving 9 bases between. This CDR3 is 15 amino acids long. Germline CDR1 is KGHSH and CDR2 is LQKENI.

The chain combines TRBV4-3 with TRBJ1-2; 7 nucleotides agree with TRBD1. V lost 3 bases and J lost 6; bases outside the gene matches: 7. The CDR3 covers 14 residues. Germline V gene data show CDR1 as LGHNA and CDR2 as YSLEER. CDR3 loop: CASSHTGGTDGYTF. The CDR3 DNA sequence: TGCGCCAGCAGCCATACAGGCGGGACAGATGGCTACACCTTC.

This rearrangement joins TRBV7-2 to TRBJ2-1; TRBD1 matches 7 bases. This CDR3 comprises 15 residues. Germline V CDR1 and CDR2: SGHTA, FQGNSA. The junction had 10 bases not matched to a gene; V was cut back by 6 bases and J by 5 bases. CDR3 in DNA: TGTGCCAGCAGTTTACAGGGGAGCGACAACAATGAGCAGTTCTTC. Residues: CASSLQGSDNNEQFF. The whole variable domain, filled in from reference TRBV7-2 and TRBJ2-1, reads GAGVSQSPSNKVTEKGKDVELRCDPISGHTALYWYRQSLGQGLEFLIYFQGNSAPDKSGLPSDRFSAERTGGSVSTLTIQRTQQEDSAVYLCASSLQGSDNNEQFFGPGTRLTVL.

The rearrangement uses TRBV11-2 and TRBJ2-3; 7 nucleotides agree with TRBD2. The trim removed 3 bases at V and 1 base at J, leaving 10 bases unmatched. Per germline, CDR1 SGHAT and CDR2 FQNNGV. This CDR3 comprises 17 residues. This CDR3 reads CASSFYASGDRTDTQYF. The DNA for the CDR3 is TGTGCCAGCAGCTTCTATGCCAGCGGGGACCGCACAGATACGCAGTATTTT.

J is TRBJ1-2 and V is TRBV6-5, with D unresolved. This CDR3 has 13 residues. Trimming took off 6 bases at V and 1 base at J, with 9 bases between the two ends. Per germline, CDR1 MNHEY and CDR2 SVGAGI. The CDR3 here is CASRGGGNYGYTF. The CDR3 DNA reads TGTGCCAGCAGGGGCGGAGGTAACTATGGCTACACCTTC.

This clone was found once. The V and J genes are TRBV6-5 and TRBJ1-1; D may be TRBD1 (6 bases). The CDR3 length is 12 residues. V was pared by 6 bases and J by 7 bases, with 12 bases between. The V gene's germline CDR1 is MNHEY and CDR2 SVGAGI. CDR3 amino acids: CASSPDRLEAFF. The CDR3 coding sequence is TGTGCCAGCAGCCCAGACAGGCTTGAAGCTTTCTTT.

This sequence joins TRBV29-1 and TRBJ2-7, with a possible D match to TRBD2 (5 bases). The V end was cut by 2 bases, the J end by 3 bases, with 11 bases between. Germline V gene sequence: CDR1 SQVTM, CDR2 ANQGSEA. CDR3 size: 13 residues. In nucleotides, the CDR3 is TGCAGCGTTGAATTATCGGGGAGCTACGAGCAGTACTTC. This translates into CSVELSGSYEQYF.

CDR3 amino acids: CASSYSGLALGNEQFF. CDR3 coding DNA: TGTGCCAGCAGTTACTCCGGCCTAGCGTTGGGGAATGAGCAGTTCTTC. The chain is built from TRBV6-2 or TRBV6-3 and TRBJ2-1; the D gene is possibly TRBD2 (6 bases). CDR3 length: 16 amino acids. Trimming took 0 bases from V and 7 from J, leaving 16 bases between them. CDR1 is MNHEY and CDR2 is SVGEGT in the germline V gene.

This clone was detected once. Relative to the germline gene, one junction end is altered; a read error may explain this. This specimen includes other DNA sequences encoding the same CDR3. This chain connects TRBV9 to TRBJ2-2, with 9 bases that match TRBD2. This CDR3 has 17 amino acids. Germline CDR1 SGDLS, CDR2 YYNGEE. CDR3: CASSVEAGGPASGELFF. In DNA form, the CDR3 reads TGCGCCAGCAGCGTAGAGGCGGGGGGGCCGGCATCCGGGGAGCTGTTTTTT.

The chain carries TRBV7-2 and TRBJ2-3; 14 positions agree with TRBD2. This CDR3 is built from 17 residues. Trimming at V came to 4 bases and at J to 6 bases, leaving 9 bases not matched to a gene. Germline CDR1 SGHTA, CDR2 FQGNSA. The CDR3 DNA reads as TGTGCCAGCAGCTCCGGACTAGCGGGGGGTTTGACGGATACGCAGTATTTT. The encoded protein is CASSSGLAGGLTDTQYF.

The chain combines TRBV21-1 with TRBJ1-1; TRBD1, the D gene given by the table, was not confirmed from the DNA. TRBV21-1 is noted as a pseudogene. The CDR3 contains 17 residues. The CDR3 coding sequence is TGTGCCACCCCCGGGACAGAGGGCATAGACATGAACACTGAAGCTTTCTTT. This gives the protein CATPGTEGIDMNTEAFF.

The gene calls are TRBV12-3 or TRBV12-4 and TRBJ1-2, with D possibly matching TRBD1 (6 bases). The CDR3 has 13 residues. The V end was cut by 6 bases, the J end by 7 bases, with 15 bases between. This CDR3 reads CASRWDQGTGYTF. The DNA of the CDR3 is TGTGCCAGCAGATGGGACCAGGGGACTGGCTACACCTTC.

The chain joins TRBV15 to TRBJ1-6; a weak D match, TRBD1 (5 bases). CDR3 length equals 15 residues. Germline values: CDR1 LNHNV, CDR2 YYDKDF (reference sequence). Between the trimmed V and J ends, which lost 4 bases and 10 bases, there was a span of 17 bases. CDR3 residues: CATSMGPQGESPLHF. CDR3 DNA: TGTGCCACCAGCATGGGTCCCCAAGGGGAATCACCCCTCCACTTT.

The chain employs TRBV5-1 and TRBJ1-6; no firm D call. Trimming cost V 1 base and J 5 bases, with 7 bases left between them. The CDR3 sequence is 14 residues long. Germline V gene sequence: CDR1 SGHRS, CDR2 YFSETQ. CDR3: CASSLHRDNSPLHF. CDR3 nucleotides: TGCGCCAGCAGCTTGCACAGAGATAATTCACCCCTCCACTTT.

This clone was seen ten or more times. The chain employs TRBV6-6 and TRBJ2-7; no reliable D call. Germline V gene lookup returns CDR1 MNHNY and CDR2 SVGAGI (reference sequence). The CDR3 totals 12 residues. The germline V and J ends were trimmed by 6 bases and 1 base, with 7 bases remaining between them. The CDR3 protein is CASSPLSYEQYF. The CDR3 DNA follows: TGTGCCAGCAGCCCCCTTTCCTACGAGCAGTACTTC.

This rearrangement joins TRBV6-1 to TRBJ1-5; D call uncertain. Trimming removed 0 bases at V and 5 bases at J, with 8 bases between. Per the germline V gene, CDR1 is MNHNS and CDR2 is SASEGT. The CDR3 runs 14 residues. The DNA of the CDR3 is TGTGCCAGCAGTGAAGCGCGGGCCGATCAGCCCCAGCATTTT. Its protein product is CASSEARADQPQHF.

This clone was seen just once. The gene calls are TRBV27 and TRBJ2-5; tentatively, D is TRBD2 (5 bases). This CDR3 is built from 14 residues. CDR1 and CDR2 (germline): MNHEY, SMNVEV (reference sequence). Trimming removed 6 bases at V and 5 bases at J, with 16 bases between. CDR3 protein: CASRDDLEVETQYF. For the CDR3, the DNA is TGTGCCAGCAGGGACGACCTGGAGGTGGAGACCCAGTACTTC.

The J gene is TRBJ2-2, the V gene TRBV7-2, with a weak D call TRBD1 (5 bases). The CDR3 length is 16 residues. The V and J ends lost 4 bases and 1 base respectively, with 13 bases between them. The V gene's germline CDR1 is SGHTA and CDR2 FQGNSA. CDR3 sequence: CASSSQPQGNTGELFF. The DNA for the CDR3 is TGTGCCAGCAGCTCCCAGCCGCAGGGGAACACCGGGGAGCTGTTTTTT.

The chain carries TRBV19 and TRBJ1-2, with TRBD1 identical over 7 bases. Trimming cost V 7 bases and J 3 bases; bases outside gene matches: 2. Per germline, CDR1 LNHDA and CDR2 SQIVND (reference sequence). This CDR3 contains 12 residues. The CDR3 sequence is CASTDRDYGYTF. The CDR3 nucleotides are TGTGCCAGTACCGACAGGGACTATGGCTACACCTTC.

This clone appeared a few times. CDR3 sequence reads: CASSFEDRFFYGYTF. The CDR3 coding sequence is TGTGCCAGCAGCTTTGAGGACAGGTTTTTCTATGGCTACACCTTC. The chain recombines TRBV5-6 with TRBJ1-2; 7 positions match TRBD1. Germline V gene sequence: CDR1 SGHDT, CDR2 YYEEEE. Germline trimming cut 2 bases from V and 4 bases from J; bases unmatched to any gene: 8. The CDR3 extends over 15 amino acids.

The gene calls are TRBV9 and TRBJ2-5; 8 positions agree with TRBD2. The CDR3 runs to 16 residues. J gave up 4 bases and V 0 bases, and 8 bases lay outside the gene matches. Germline V lookup: CDR1 SGDLS, CDR2 YYNGEE. CDR3 in amino acids: CASSVGAGVRSETQYF. The DNA of the CDR3 is TGTGCCAGCAGCGTAGGAGCGGGGGTGAGATCAGAGACCCAGTACTTC.

This chain links TRBV6-2 or TRBV6-3 with TRBJ1-1; D is possibly TRBD1 (5 bases). This CDR3 has 13 residues. Trimming left V 4 bases short and J 3 bases short, with 9 bases between. CDR1 and CDR2 from the germline V gene are MNHEY and SVGEGT. CDR3 loop: CASSSSGDTEAFF. CDR3 in DNA: TGTGCCAGCAGTTCGTCGGGGGACACTGAAGCTTTCTTT.

Only one count was recorded for this clone. This chain joins TRBV3-1 (or the pseudogene TRBV3-2) and TRBJ1-5, with 9 positions matching TRBD1. V was pared by 4 bases and J by 7 bases, with 8 bases of the junction left unmatched. The germline gives CDR1 LGHDT, CDR2 YNNKEL (reference sequence). This CDR3 has 15 residues. DNA of the CDR3: TGTGCCAGCAGCCTCCCGGGACAGGGTTTGCAGCCCCAGCATTTT. This encodes CASSLPGQGLQPQHF.

The chain has TRBV7-6 and TRBJ1-1, with 7 bases matching TRBD1. Germline CDR1 reads SGHVS; CDR2 reads FNYEAQ. V shed 10 bases, J shed 0 bases, and the junction held 5 bases outside the gene matches. This CDR3 is 13 amino acids long. In DNA, the CDR3 is TGTGCCACCAGGGGGGCGATGAACACTGAAGCTTTCTTT. Its protein product is CATRGAMNTEAFF.

V usage is TRBV6-1 and J usage is TRBJ1-6; D uncertain. CDR1 and CDR2 (germline): MNHNS, SASEGT. Trimming took 1 base from V and 7 from J, leaving 8 bases between them. The CDR3 covers 14 residues. The CDR3 is CASSEEPGNSPLHF. The CDR3 DNA reads as TGTGCCAGCAGTGAAGAACCCGGGAATTCACCCCTCCACTTT.

The chain joins TRBV5-1 to TRBJ1-4, with D possibly being TRBD1 (5 bases). This CDR3 has 17 amino acids. The V and J ends lost 0 bases and 8 bases respectively, with 20 bases between them. The germline gives CDR1 SGHRS, CDR2 YFSETQ. CDR3 amino acids: CASSLGTGTGQREKLFF. Here the CDR3 DNA reads TGCGCCAGCAGCTTGGGTACAGGCACCGGCCAAAGAGAAAAACTGTTTTTT. Full variable domain (remainder filled in from reference TRBV5-1 and TRBJ1-4): KAGVTQTPRYLIKTRGQQVTLSCSPISGHRSVSWYQQTPGQGLQFLFEYFSETQRNKGNFPGRFSGRQFSNSRSEMNVSTLELGDSALYLCASSLGTGTGQREKLFFGSGTQLSVL.

The chain carries TRBV6-5 and TRBJ1-2; a possible D gene is TRBD1 (5 bases). V was shortened by 11 bases and J by 3 bases, with 16 bases between the two germline ends. Germline loops: CDR1 MNHEY, CDR2 SVGAGI. This CDR3 spans 13 amino acids. The CDR3, as DNA: TGTGCCGGTCGACCAGGGCAGGACTATGGCTACACCTTC. This encodes CAGRPGQDYGYTF.